This TCR beta chain derives from a study of cytomegalovirus exposure and HLA in healthy donors. Findings of the study overall: Most TCR sequences proved rare, with some public TCRs found in many donors. Later on, an analysis tied under 20,000 TCR beta sequences to HLA alleles at 0.05 false discovery rate. One cluster of highly shared sequence variants probably arose as a sequencing artifact.

Note on this clone: Its antigen remains unidentified.

Whereas donors were nominally healthy upon sampling, unrecorded immune exposures were probable. Primers included in the PCR were 60 Vbeta and 13 Jbeta primers. This table comes from immunoSEQ multiplex PCR, and its TCRdb copy is limited to in-frame clones, with some not included. This sample's table reports around 33,000 clones. V lost 1 base, J lost 2 bases, and 3 bases stayed unmatched. The germline gives CDR1 SGDLS, CDR2 YYNGEE. The CDR3 is 15 amino acids. The chain is built from TRBV9 and TRBJ2-3; TRBD2 agrees at 8 bases. This receptor was obtained from a man aged 35-49 years in good health and CMV-seronegative. The sequenced sample was PBMCs. CDR3 nucleotides: TGTGCCAGCAGCGTACGGGGGGGATTCACAGATACGCAGTATTTT. This gives the protein CASSVRGGFTDTQYF.